This entry features one T cell receptor (beta chain) sequence. Its cognate antigen is unknown. This record comes from a study of T cells in Graves' hyperthyroidism and ophthalmopathy. The study, taken as a whole, reports: The model predicted ophthalmopathy a median approximately six months before onset.

V lost 5 bases and J lost 4, with 9 bases in between. CDR1 and CDR2 (germline): SEHNR, FQNEAQ (reference sequence). CDR3 length: 14 residues. Using RNA transcripts as the source, TCR beta CDR3 regions were amplified. A set of HTBI primers served as the primers for a first-round RT-PCR of the TCR CDR3. TCRdb analysed the multiplex PCR reads with MiXCR anew, one entry per CDR3 protein. The repertoire holds 550,000 to 850,000 distinct CDR3 sequences, with approximately 18% as singletons. The rearrangement links TRBV7-9 to TRBJ2-6; D gene unclear. Sequenced input: blood. The clonotype comes from a woman between 50 and 59 years old with Graves' hyperthyroidism that later progressed to Graves' ophthalmopathy. The CDR3: CASSGLPGANVLTF. The CDR3 nucleotides are TGTGCCAGCAGCGGATTACCCGGGGCCAACGTCCTGACTTTC.